Listed below are T cell receptor beta chains from one sample, sequenced in a study of shared clonotypes between healthy human individuals. Produced via immunoSEQ multiplex PCR; TCRdb's table is partial and in-frame only. This sample yields 2.3 million or so clones, of which 85% to 95% are seen a single time; 0.35% to 0.45% belongs to the top ten. Source material: naive CD4+ T cells from PBMCs. The receptors shown here come from a man younger than 30 in good health. Some clones in this sample may be carry-over from other donors' samples. Both conserved end residues are part of each CDR3. A D gene is named only where the DNA matches it firmly. Clone size appears in some rows only: once, few, many, or a class for an expanded clone.

CDR3 length,V gene,D gene,clone size,J gene,CDR3 DNA,CDR3 protein
11,TRBV29-1,.,.,TRBJ1-1,TGCAGCGTTGAGCGGAACACTGAAGCTTTCTTT,CSVERNTEAFF
15,TRBV28,TRBD1,.,TRBJ2-1,TGTGCCAGCAGTGGGACCGGGACAGAGCGCAATGAGCAGTTCTTC,CASSGTGTERNEQFF
13,TRBV5-4,.,.,TRBJ1-5,TGTGCCAGCAGCCATGACAGGATTCAGCCCCAGCATTTT,CASSHDRIQPQHF
16,TRBV15,.,.,TRBJ1-2,TGTGCCACCAGCAGAGATCGGTGGGGGGATTACTATGGCTACACCTTC,CATSRDRWGDYYGYTF
15,TRBV5-1,.,.,TRBJ2-7,TGCGCCAGCAGCTTGGGGTTCCCAGGTACCTACGAGCAGTACTTC,CASSLGFPGTYEQYF
16,TRBV28,.,.,TRBJ2-5,TGTGCCAGCAGTCCGGGCTTCGCGGCGAGGTGGGAGACCCAGTACTTC,CASSPGFAARWETQYF
16,TRBV5-4,.,.,TRBJ2-1,TGTGCCAGCAGCTTGGATGCCGCGTCGACCTACAATGAGCAGTTCTTC,CASSLDAASTYNEQFF
16,TRBV5-6,TRBD1,.,TRBJ1-5,TGTGCCAGCAGCTTGTTTTCTGGGACAGGGGATCAGCCCCAGCATTTT,CASSLFSGTGDQPQHF
15,TRBV7-3,TRBD2,.,TRBJ2-7,TGTGCCAGCAGCAAAGGTAGCGGGAGTTTCTCCGAGCAGTACTTC,CASSKGSGSFSEQYF
16,TRBV28,.,.,TRBJ1-5,TGTGCCAGCAGTCCTAGGGTATGGTCGAGCAATCAGCCCCAGCATTTT,CASSPRVWSSNQPQHF
17,TRBV4-1,.,.,TRBJ2-3,TGCGCCAGCAGCCAAGTAGGGCGACCCCGGGATTTCACCTCGCAGTATTTT,CASSQVGRPRDFTSQYF
14,TRBV28,TRBD1,.,TRBJ1-5,TGTGCCAGCAGTTTCTATACAGGGGAACAGCCCCAGCATTTT,CASSFYTGEQPQHF
17,TRBV29-1,TRBD2,.,TRBJ2-3,TGCAGCGTTGAATCCGGGGGGGCGGCCCACCTCGCAGATACGCAGTATTTT,CSVESGGAAHLADTQYF
12,TRBV2,.,.,TRBJ2-5,TGTGCCAGTTGCTACGGGAAAGAGACCCAGTACTTC,CASCYGKETQYF
13,TRBV6-5,TRBD1,.,TRBJ1-2,TGTGCCAGCAGGCGTAGCGGGACAGGCGGCTACACCTTC,CASRRSGTGGYTF
11,TRBV20-1,.,.,TRBJ2-1,TGCAGTGCCCATAAGTCCAATGAGCAGTTCTTC,CSAHKSNEQFF
14,TRBV7-2,.,.,TRBJ2-5,TGTGCCAGCAGCCTCTCGGCCCCTCGGGAGACCCAGTACTTC,CASSLSAPRETQYF
18,TRBV27,.,.,TRBJ2-6,TGTGCCAGCAGTTTATTTGAACCTCTGAAATCTAGTACCAACGTCCTGACTTTC,CASSLFEPLKSSTNVLTF
16,TRBV19,.,.,TRBJ2-1,TGTGCCAGTAGTATCGGTGGGCTCGTAAGCTACAATGAGCAGTTCTTC,CASSIGGLVSYNEQFF
15,TRBV7-2,.,.,TRBJ2-7,TGTGCCAGCAGCTTGTCAGGGGTGAGGGAATACGAGCAGTACTTC,CASSLSGVREYEQYF
15,TRBV7-2,TRBD2,.,TRBJ2-1,TGTGCCAGCAGCCGGGGACTAGGGGTCCACAATGAGCAGTTCTTC,CASSRGLGVHNEQFF
14,TRBV27,TRBD1,.,TRBJ1-2,TGTGCCAGCAGACAGACCGGGACAGTCTATGGCTACACCTTC,CASRQTGTVYGYTF
15,TRBV28,.,.,TRBJ1-1,TGTGCCAGCAGTTTGGTTCCGGCGGCGAACACTGAAGCTTTCTTT,CASSLVPAANTEAFF
16,TRBV6-1,TRBD1,.,TRBJ2-3,TGTGCCAGCAGTGAAGTAGGGGGCGCAGGTGCAGATACGCAGTATTTT,CASSEVGGAGADTQYF
14,TRBV6-5,.,.,TRBJ1-1,TGTGCCAGCAGACGCGGACCGGAGAACACTGAAGCTTTCTTT,CASRRGPENTEAFF
13,TRBV28,.,few,TRBJ1-2,TGTGCCAGCGGAACAGGCAAGCCCTATGGCTACACCTTC,CASGTGKPYGYTF
13,TRBV11-3,.,.,TRBJ2-3,TGTGCCAGCAGCTCCAGGGGACCAGATACGCAGTATTTT,CASSSRGPDTQYF
13,TRBV19,TRBD1,.,TRBJ2-7,TGTGCCAGTAGTCTGGGACAGGGCTACGAGCAGTACTTC,CASSLGQGYEQYF
14,TRBV5-4,.,.,TRBJ2-7,TGTGCCAGCAGCTTCAGTCCAGGTCCCTACGAGCAGTACTTC,CASSFSPGPYEQYF
14,TRBV6-1,.,.,TRBJ1-1,TGTGCCAGCAGGGAAGTCCGGAGGGGCACTGAAGCTTTCTTT,CASREVRRGTEAFF
13,TRBV5-1,.,.,TRBJ1-2,TGCGCCAGCAGCTTGCCAGGGATCTATGGCTACACCTTC,CASSLPGIYGYTF
15,TRBV6-5,TRBD2,.,TRBJ2-7,TGTGCCAGCAGACGCGCGCGGGGGTCCTCCTACGAGCAGTACTTC,CASRRARGSSYEQYF
18,TRBV28,TRBD1,.,TRBJ2-1,TGTGCCAGCAGTTTACTAGGAGGCGGCGGACAGGGTAGGGCTGAGCAGTTCTTC,CASSLLGGGGQGRAEQFF